The following is a T cell receptor beta chain sequence with its context. What it binds is not known. These data come from a study of vaccination and CD4 T cells after COVID-19. For the study at large: Specimens were obtained from three convalescent patients at day 14 and at days 161 to 241 post-vaccination.

An Oncomine TCR Beta short-read assay was used to sequence the DNA from cultured CD4+ T cells. MiXCR was run by TCRdb on the PCR reads, yielding one entry per CDR3 protein. This sample has 20,000 to 30,000 distinct CDR3 sequences, with 41% found just once. Time point denoted: late sampling 161 to 241 days after vaccination in a few convalescent patients. Treatment denoted: approximately 10-day PBMC culture with coronavirus spike peptide pools or control peptides (ViraFEST assay). Using peptide pools, antigen-specific T cells were expanded in ViraFEST before TCRs were sequenced. This CDR3 contains 12 residues. V was trimmed by 5 bases and J by 2 bases, leaving 9 bases between them. Germline CDR1 SQVTM, CDR2 ANQGSEA.

The sample in question was CD4+ T cells from blood, cultured in vitro, obtained about 7 months after SARS-CoV-2 vaccination. This sequence originates from a human donor who had recovered from COVID-19. This chain joins TRBV29-1 and TRBJ1-1; D may be TRBD1 (5 bases). The CDR3 region has the DNA TGCAGCGTTTGGGGGGGTAACACTGAAGCTTTCTTT. Protein: CSVWGGNTEAFF.